The 18 T cell receptor beta chains below all came from one sample that was sequenced in a study of blood T cell repertoires in COVID-19. Data came from immunoSEQ multiplex PCR; TCRdb stores just in-frame clones and leaves some out. The sample lists around 180,000 clones, more than 85% seen once, with around 1.9% in the top ten. The sequenced sample was peripheral blood. The receptors come from a man in his 70s with active or convalescent COVID-19.

The sample holds one count of this clone. This chain links TRBV28 with TRBJ2-1, with 10 bases that match TRBD2. From germline, CDR1 is MDHEN and CDR2 SYDVKM. After removal of 1 base from V and 7 bases from J, the junction contained 7 bases not matched to a gene. This CDR3 has 16 amino acids. The CDR3: CASSLSGLAGVNEQFF. The CDR3 DNA follows: TGTGCCAGCAGTTTATCAGGGCTAGCGGGAGTTAATGAGCAGTTCTTC.

V usage is TRBV28 and J usage is TRBJ2-3, with 10 bases lining up with TRBD2. The ends lost 4 bases at V and 5 bases at J; junction bases unmatched: 6. This CDR3 has 15 amino acids. CDR1 is MDHEN, CDR2 SYDVKM, per germline. The CDR3 nucleotides are TGTGCCAGCAGTTATCTAGCGGGAGTTGGAGATACGCAGTATTTT. Translated: CASSYLAGVGDTQYF.

The genes are TRBV13 and TRBJ1-3, with 10 bases identical to TRBD1. The CDR3 has 16 amino acids. Germline-derived CDR1 and CDR2 are PRHDT and FYEKMQ (reference sequence). V gave up 6 bases and J gave up 2 bases; unmatched junction bases: 7. Written as DNA, the CDR3 is TGTGCCAGCAGAGAGACAGGGGGCACGACTGGAAACACCATATATTTT. Encoded protein: CASRETGGTTGNTIYF.

This chain joins TRBV9 and TRBJ2-3; D ambiguous. The V end lost 4 bases, the J end lost 2 bases, and 11 bases lay between the germline ends. Germline V CDR1 and CDR2: SGDLS, YYNGEE. This CDR3 spans 14 amino acids. This chain's CDR3 is CASSSLETTDTQYF. The CDR3 DNA is TGTGCCAGCAGCTCCTTGGAGACCACAGATACGCAGTATTTT.

The V and J genes are TRBV19 and TRBJ2-6; D remains ambiguous. V dropped 3 bases and J dropped 0 bases, with 3 bases sitting between them. There are 14 residues in the CDR3. CDR1 LNHDA and CDR2 SQIVND come from the germline V gene (reference sequence). The CDR3 nucleotides read TGTGCCAGTAGTATTAGCTCTGGGGCCAACGTCCTGACTTTC. Its protein product is CASSISSGANVLTF.

This chain joins TRBV25-1 and TRBJ2-1; D is uncertain. This CDR3 is 14 amino acids long. Trimming removed 2 bases at V and 5 bases at J, with 10 bases between. CDR1 is MGHDK and CDR2 is SYGVNS in the germline V gene. DNA for the CDR3: TGTGCCAGCAGTGAAATATACAGAAACAATGAGCAGTTCTTC. Its protein product is CASSEIYRNNEQFF. The full variable domain, completed using reference TRBV25-1 and TRBJ2-1, is EADIYQTPRYLVIGTGKKITLECSQTMGHDKMYWYQQDPGMELHLIHYSYGVNSTEKGDLSSESTVSRIRTEHFPLTLESARPSHTSQYLCASSEIYRNNEQFFGPGTRLTVL.

The genes are TRBV4-2 and TRBJ2-3; 7 bases map to TRBD1. The CDR3 has 18 amino acids. V was clipped by 0 bases and J by 0 bases; unmatched bases: 9. Germline V lookup: CDR1 LGHNA, CDR2 YNFKEQ. As DNA, the CDR3 is TGTGCCAGCAGCCAAGATCCTCGGACAGGACTTAGCACAGATACGCAGTATTTT. This translates into CASSQDPRTGLSTDTQYF.

This sequence joins TRBV18 and TRBJ1-1, with 7 bases lining up with TRBD1. J was trimmed by 5 bases and V by 5 bases; bases with no gene match: 5. Germline V gene sequence: CDR1 KGHSH, CDR2 LQKENI. This CDR3 is built from 13 residues. CDR3 region: CASSRQGRTEAFF. As DNA, the CDR3 is TGTGCCAGCTCAAGACAGGGACGAACTGAAGCTTTCTTT.

The chain joins TRBV7-9 to TRBJ1-5, with D unclear. The germline CDR1 and CDR2 sequences are SEHNR and FQNEAQ (reference sequence). CDR3 length: 14 residues. Trimming took 5 bases from V and 9 from J, leaving 17 bases between them. DNA for the CDR3: TGTGCCAGCAGCCCAGAAGGAGCCGGGTCGCCCCAGCATTTT. Protein: CASSPEGAGSPQHF.

This chain connects TRBV3-1 (or the pseudogene TRBV3-2) to TRBJ1-1; D is ambiguous. Trimming stripped 3 bases from V and 5 bases from J, with 13 bases between. CDR3 length: 14 amino acids. Germline CDR1 reads LGHDT; CDR2 reads YNNKEL (reference sequence). CDR3 nucleotides: TGTGCCAGCAGCCAGGCTGTGGTGGTGACTGAAGCTTTCTTT. Translated: CASSQAVVVTEAFF.

Turning to this clone: Other DNA sequences within the sample encode an identical CDR3. This chain joins TRBV7-2 and TRBJ2-4, with D possibly TRBD1 on 6 matching bases. The V gene's germline CDR1 is SGHTA and CDR2 FQGNSA. With 0 bases removed from V and 0 bases from J, the gap between germline ends came to 9 bases. The CDR3 is 16 amino acids. The CDR3 sequence: CASSLARQVAKNIQYF. For the CDR3, the DNA is TGTGCCAGCAGCTTAGCCCGACAGGTAGCCAAAAACATTCAGTACTTC. The whole variable domain, remainder taken from reference TRBV7-2 and TRBJ2-4, is GAGVSQSPSNKVTEKGKDVELRCDPISGHTALYWYRQSLGQGLEFLIYFQGNSAPDKSGLPSDRFSAERTGGSVSTLTIQRTQQEDSAVYLCASSLARQVAKNIQYFGAGTRLSVL.

This clone occurred many times. This CDR3 is CASSLWQTGNTIYF. DNA for the CDR3: TGTGCCAGCAGCTTGTGGCAGACTGGAAACACCATATATTTT. The rearrangement links TRBV5-6 to TRBJ1-3; D is unclear. The V and J ends lost 1 base and 2 bases respectively, with 7 bases between them. The CDR3 runs to 14 residues. Germline V gene lookup returns CDR1 SGHDT and CDR2 YYEEEE. Based on the CDR3 plus reference TRBV5-6 and TRBJ1-3, the full variable domain is DAGVTQSPTHLIKTRGQQVTLRCSPKSGHDTVSWYQQALGQGPQFIFQYYEEEERQRGNFPDRFSGHQFPNYSSELNVNALLLGDSALYLCASSLWQTGNTIYFGEGSWLTVV.

J is TRBJ1-6 and V is TRBV12-3 or TRBV12-4, with D unresolved. V shed 1 base and J shed 8 bases, with 6 bases lying between them. The CDR3 totals 13 residues. The CDR3 DNA reads TGTGCCAGCAGTTTAGACGGTTATTCACCCCTCCACTTT. It specifies CASSLDGYSPLHF.

A note on this clone: The same CDR3 also results from other DNA sequences found in this sample. The rearrangement links TRBV2 to TRBJ2-7; 8 nucleotides agree with TRBD1. The V gene's germline CDR1 is SNHLY and CDR2 FYNNEI. The junction had 6 bases not matched to a gene; V was cut back by 3 bases and J by 2 bases. The CDR3 totals 15 residues. The CDR3 here is CASSERTGITYEQYF. CDR3 DNA: TGTGCCAGCAGTGAGCGGACAGGGATAACCTACGAGCAGTACTTC.

The chain recombines TRBV7-2 with TRBJ1-3; no clear D gene. The CDR3 totals 14 residues. Germline-derived CDR1 and CDR2 are SGHTA and FQGNSA. Trimming left V 5 bases short and J 0 bases short, with 8 bases between. CDR3 residues: CASSPRSSGNTIYF. DNA of the CDR3: TGTGCCAGCAGCCCACGGAGCTCTGGAAACACCATATATTTT.

J is TRBJ2-7 and V is TRBV27; the D gene is possibly TRBD1 (6 bases). The CDR3 spans 14 residues. Germline CDR1 is MNHEY and CDR2 is SMNVEV (reference sequence). Between the trimmed V and J ends, which lost 3 bases and 3 bases, there was a span of 12 bases. CDR3 residues: CASSFGGQIYEQYF. In DNA, the CDR3 is TGTGCCAGCAGTTTTGGTGGACAGATCTACGAGCAGTACTTC.

This rearrangement joins TRBV2 to TRBJ2-1; 8 nucleotides align to TRBD2. V lost 8 bases to trimming and J lost 6 bases; unmatched junction nucleotides: 6. The CDR3 is made up of 13 amino acids. Germline values: CDR1 SNHLY, CDR2 FYNNEI. The CDR3 DNA is TGTGCCAGCCAGGCGGGGGGTGGCAATGAGCAGTTCTTC. It translates to CASQAGGGNEQFF.

This sequence joins TRBV19 and TRBJ2-1; the match to TRBD2 covers 10 bases. CDR3 length: 17 residues. Trimming at V came to 5 bases and at J to 1 base, leaving 8 bases not matched to a gene. Germline CDR1 is LNHDA and CDR2 is SQIVND (reference sequence). The CDR3 loop is CASSLASGGRSYNEQFF. The CDR3 DNA sequence: TGTGCCAGTAGTCTTGCTAGCGGGGGAAGGTCCTACAATGAGCAGTTCTTC.